Below are 17 T cell receptor beta chains sequenced from a single sample in a study of beta chain features in type 1 diabetes. Study results and caveats: All four CD4+ subsets from Type 1 diabetes patients carried moderately but significantly shorter TCRB CDR3s.

The antigens these receptors bind are not known. Every bit of the isolated RNA underwent reverse transcription, so sequencing read expressed TCRB transcripts. The table came from immunoSEQ multiplex PCR; TCRdb's copy has only in-frame clones and leaves some out. The repertoire holds 600,000 to 700,000 clones, with 12% as singletons. Sequencing was done on a sample of naive CD4+ T cells from blood. These TCRs come from a man under 40 with type 1 diabetes.

As for this clone: The identical CDR3 is also encoded by other nucleotide sequences in the sample. This rearrangement joins TRBV7-9 to TRBJ1-2; tentative D call: TRBD1 (6 bases). There are 14 residues in the CDR3. Trimming stripped 5 bases from V and 0 bases from J, with 10 bases between. Per the germline V gene, CDR1 is SEHNR and CDR2 is FQNEAQ (reference sequence). CDR3 DNA: TGTGCCAGCAGCGCACAGGGAGCTAACTATGGCTACACCTTC. It specifies CASSAQGANYGYTF.

V is TRBV30 and J is TRBJ1-3, with D possibly being TRBD1 (6 bases). CDR3 size: 15 residues. The germline V gene encodes CDR1 GTSNPN and CDR2 SVGIG (reference sequence). V shed 0 bases and J shed 7 bases, with 16 bases lying between them. In DNA, the CDR3 is TGTGCCTGGAGTGTACCCCACAGGGCAGGGAACACCATATATTTT. Its translation: CAWSVPHRAGNTIYF.

This clone was counted between two and nine times. This chain links TRBV14 with TRBJ1-6, with D perhaps matching TRBD1 (5 bases). V lost 5 bases, J lost 6 bases, and 14 bases lay in between. Germline CDR1 and CDR2: SGHDN and FVKESK. CDR3 length: 15 residues. For the CDR3, the DNA is TGTGCCAGCAGCAACGCACAGGAGCTTAATTCACCCCTCCACTTT. Translated, it gives CASSNAQELNSPLHF.

This clone was seen a few times. The CDR3, as DNA: TGCGCCAGCAGCGATGAATCTGGGGCCAACGTCCTGACTTTC. Translating gives CASSDESGANVLTF. The J gene is TRBJ2-6, the V gene TRBV5-1; D not resolved. Trimming left V 4 bases short and J 1 base short, with 6 bases between. Germline CDR1 reads SGHRS; CDR2 reads YFSETQ. CDR3 length equals 14 residues.

This clone was recorded a few times. The chain uses TRBV29-1 and TRBJ1-5, with no clear D. From germline, CDR1 is SQVTM and CDR2 ANQGSEA. The CDR3 is 13 residues long. The germline V and J ends were trimmed by 5 bases and 3 bases, with 11 bases remaining between them. CDR3 sequence (DNA): TGCAGCGTTAGTCAGTCCTACAATCAGCCCCAGCATTTT. It codes for CSVSQSYNQPQHF.

This clone turned up a few times. This chain joins TRBV6-5 and TRBJ2-1; D is possibly TRBD1 (5 bases). The CDR3 runs 11 residues. Between the trimmed V and J ends, which lost 8 bases and 8 bases, there was a span of 10 bases. Germline V CDR1 and CDR2: MNHEY, SVGAGI. CDR3 region: CASQGNDEQFF. CDR3 bases: TGTGCCAGCCAGGGTAACGATGAGCAGTTCTTC.

To note about this clone: Germline is not matched at one junction end, which may reflect a read error. This chain links TRBV30 with TRBJ1-5; 8 nucleotides match TRBD1. CDR1 GTSNPN and CDR2 SVGIG come from the germline V gene (reference sequence). There are 13 residues in the CDR3. In nucleotides, the CDR3 is TGTACCTGGAAAGGACAGGGCAAGCAGCCCCAGCATTTT. Its translation: CTWKGQGKQPQHF.

The chain has TRBV18 and TRBJ1-2, with D unclear. This CDR3 has 13 amino acids. Trimming removed 2 bases from V and 8 bases from J, with 12 bases in between. Germline V gives CDR1 KGHSH, CDR2 LQKENI. The CDR3 DNA is TGTGCCAGCTCACCAAAGCGTTCGGAAGGCTACACCTTC. Protein sequence: CASSPKRSEGYTF.

V is TRBV19 and J is TRBJ1-5; 9 bases fit TRBD1. Germline V gene data show CDR1 as LNHDA and CDR2 as SQIVND (reference sequence). The V and J ends lost 7 bases and 2 bases, in that order; junction bases with no gene match: 3. The CDR3 loop spans 14 amino acids. The CDR3 spells CASMGDRGNQPQHF. The CDR3 DNA reads TGTGCCAGTATGGGGGACAGGGGCAATCAGCCCCAGCATTTT. The whole variable domain, remainder taken from reference TRBV19 and TRBJ1-5, is DGGITQSPKYLFRKEGQNVTLSCEQNLNHDAMYWYRQDPGQGLRLIYYSQIVNDFQKGDIAEGYSVSREKKESFPLTVTSAQKNPTAFYLCASMGDRGNQPQHFGDGTRLSIL.

The V and J genes are TRBV10-3 and TRBJ2-1; perhaps D is TRBD1 or TRBD2 (5 bases each). The CDR3 is 12 residues long. The germline gives CDR1 ENHRY, CDR2 SYGVKD. With 8 bases removed from V and 0 bases from J, the gap between germline ends came to 5 bases. The CDR3 protein is CAIGGSYNEQFF. CDR3 DNA sequence: TGTGCCATCGGGGGCTCCTACAATGAGCAGTTCTTC.

This clone was detected only a few times. This chain links TRBV30 with TRBJ1-6, with D maybe TRBD1 (6 bases). This CDR3 has 20 residues. V was trimmed by 5 bases and J by 0 bases, leaving 26 bases between them. The germline V gene encodes CDR1 GTSNPN and CDR2 SVGIG (reference sequence). This chain's CDR3 is CAWGTGQFCRKVSYNSPLHF. CDR3 nucleotides: TGTGCCTGGGGGACTGGACAGTTCTGTCGCAAGGTCTCCTATAATTCACCCCTCCACTTT.

This clone was counted between two and nine times. CDR3 DNA: TGTGCCATCCCGTTTTTGACTAGCGACAATGAGCAGTTCTTC. This codes for CAIPFLTSDNEQFF. The V gene is TRBV7-9, the J gene TRBJ2-1; 8 positions agree with TRBD2. Germline V gene data show CDR1 as SEHNR and CDR2 as FQNEAQ (reference sequence). Trimming took 10 bases from V and 5 from J; bases not matched to a gene: 10. There are 14 residues in the CDR3.

This clone was picked up a small number of times. This sequence joins TRBV5-6 and TRBJ2-1; the D is unclear. CDR3 length equals 17 residues. The germline V gene has CDR1 SGHDT and CDR2 YYEEEE. V was cut by 1 base and J by 4 bases, with 18 bases left in between. As DNA, the CDR3 is TGTGCCAGCAGCTTGTTAGGGAATCGTTACGGTTACAATGAGCAGTTCTTC. Protein product: CASSLLGNRYGYNEQFF. Together with reference TRBV5-6 and TRBJ2-1, the CDR3 gives the full variable domain: DAGVTQSPTHLIKTRGQQVTLRCSPKSGHDTVSWYQQALGQGPQFIFQYYEEEERQRGNFPDRFSGHQFPNYSSELNVNALLLGDSALYLCASSLLGNRYGYNEQFFGPGTRLTVL.

This clone was picked up a small number of times. CDR3 sequence reads: CASSLAGQANTGELFF. CDR3 coding DNA: TGCGCCAGCAGCTTGGCAGGACAGGCGAACACCGGGGAGCTGTTTTTT. V is TRBV5-1 and J is TRBJ2-2, with TRBD1 matching 7 bases. V shed 0 bases and J 0 bases; nucleotides not matched to a gene: 2. From germline, CDR1 is SGHRS and CDR2 YFSETQ. The CDR3 is 16 residues long.

The chain carries TRBV11-2 and TRBJ2-7, with D uncertain. Germline lookup yields CDR1 SGHAT and CDR2 FQNNGV. The CDR3 is 15 residues long. V lost 2 bases and J lost 0, with 11 bases in between. CDR3 region: CASSLSRMPSYEQYF. CDR3 nucleotides: TGTGCCAGCAGCTTATCGCGCATGCCCTCCTACGAGCAGTACTTC.

This clone was found a few times. J is TRBJ1-5 and V is TRBV10-3, with unresolved D. V was pared by 0 bases and J by 10 bases, with 10 bases between. Per germline, CDR1 ENHRY and CDR2 SYGVKD. CDR3 length: 13 amino acids. CDR3 in amino acids: CAISESNWPPQHF. CDR3 coding DNA: TGTGCCATCAGTGAGTCGAATTGGCCCCCCCAGCATTTT.

This clone was recorded a few times. This sequence joins TRBV6-1 and TRBJ2-7; 11 nucleotides match TRBD1. CDR3 length: 14 amino acids. The germline V gene encodes CDR1 MNHNS and CDR2 SASEGT. Germline trimming cut 4 bases from V and 3 bases from J; bases unmatched to any gene: 2. CDR3 DNA: TGTGCCAGCAGTGTAGGGACAGGGGGCTACGAGCAGTACTTC. This encodes CASSVGTGGYEQYF.